This paragraph covers one TCR beta chain sequence. The target antigen is unknown. TCRdb keeps only in-frame clones here, not all; method: immunoSEQ multiplex PCR. This sample has nearly 200,000 clones; approximately 95% occur once, and the top ten carry less than 1.2%. Germline CDR1 reads LGHDT; CDR2 reads YNNKEL (reference sequence). V lost 4 bases and J lost 2; bases outside the gene matches: 3. This CDR3 region has 15 residues. The sample comes from a study of T cell responses to AZD1222 COVID-19 vaccine. Overall study results and limits: Two AZD1222 doses significantly raised spike-specific TCR breadth and depth over controls. Only a handful of AZD1222 recipients, several in all, had baseline seropositivity. Unmutated regions of variants are reportedly targeted by nearly half of spike-specific TCRs. The repertoires were collected only after the peak T cell response.

This clonotype was obtained from an adult who received the AZD1222 COVID-19 vaccine. The chain links TRBV3-1 (or the pseudogene TRBV3-2) to TRBJ1-3; 9 positions match TRBD1. This specimen was peripheral blood, taken 28 days after the second AZD1222 dose. The CDR3 loop is CASSPWTGAGNTIYF. CDR3 sequence (DNA): TGTGCCAGCAGCCCTTGGACAGGGGCTGGAAACACCATATATTTT.